The source of this T cell receptor beta chain is a study of shared clonotypes between healthy human individuals. From germline, CDR1 is KGHSH and CDR2 LQKENI. CDR3 length: 15 residues. Trimming removed 6 bases from V and 6 bases from J; junction bases left unmatched: 9. Profiled with immunoSEQ multiplex PCR; TCRdb holds only in-frame clones, not every one. There are approximately 500,000 clones in the sample; about 96% occur only once, and under 0.06% lies in the top ten. The receptor's source is a woman aged 25-40 years in good health. The chain joins TRBV18 to TRBJ2-1; TRBD2 matches 9 bases. The sequencing sample was made of naive CD4+ T cells sorted from blood. Subset noted: CD45RA+ positively selected. CDR3: CASSRSGTSRNEQFF. CDR3 in DNA: TGTGCCAGCTCTCGATCTGGGACTAGCCGCAATGAGCAGTTCTTC.